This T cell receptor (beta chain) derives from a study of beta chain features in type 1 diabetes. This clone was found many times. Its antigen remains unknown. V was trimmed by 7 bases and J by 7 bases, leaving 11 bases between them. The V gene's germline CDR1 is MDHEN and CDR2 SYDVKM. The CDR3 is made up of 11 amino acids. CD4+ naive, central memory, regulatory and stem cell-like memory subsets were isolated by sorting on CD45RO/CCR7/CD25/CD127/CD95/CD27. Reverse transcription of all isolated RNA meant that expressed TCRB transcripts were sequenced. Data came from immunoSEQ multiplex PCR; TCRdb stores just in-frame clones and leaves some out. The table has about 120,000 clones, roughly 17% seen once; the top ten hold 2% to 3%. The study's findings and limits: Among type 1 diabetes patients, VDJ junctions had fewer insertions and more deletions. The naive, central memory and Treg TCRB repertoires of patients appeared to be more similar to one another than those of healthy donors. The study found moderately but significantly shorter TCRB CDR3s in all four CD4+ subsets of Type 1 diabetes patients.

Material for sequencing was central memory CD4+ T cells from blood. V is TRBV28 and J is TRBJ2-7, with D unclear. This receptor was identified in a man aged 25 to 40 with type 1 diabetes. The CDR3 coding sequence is TGTGCCAGCACCACGGGTCTGGAGCAGTACTTC. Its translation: CASTTGLEQYF.